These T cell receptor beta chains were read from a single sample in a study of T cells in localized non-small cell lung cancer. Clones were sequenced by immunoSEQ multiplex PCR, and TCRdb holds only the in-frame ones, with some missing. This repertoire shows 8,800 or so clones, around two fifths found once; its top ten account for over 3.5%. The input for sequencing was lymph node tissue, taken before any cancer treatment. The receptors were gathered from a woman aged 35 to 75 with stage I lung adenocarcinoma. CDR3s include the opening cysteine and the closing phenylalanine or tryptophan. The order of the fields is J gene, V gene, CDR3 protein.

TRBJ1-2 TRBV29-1 CSVGGAGNYGYTF
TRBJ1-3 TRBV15 CATSRDMRAGNTIYF
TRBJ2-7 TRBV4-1 CASSQGRGLAGSSYEQYF
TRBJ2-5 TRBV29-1 CSVVPDQETQYF
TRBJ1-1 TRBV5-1 CASSTGGADTEAFF
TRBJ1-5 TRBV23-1 CAKSSGEGNQPQHF
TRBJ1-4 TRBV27 CASSLRTGWGSNEKLFF
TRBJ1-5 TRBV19 CASSIDAGPGGYPQHF
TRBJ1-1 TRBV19 CASRNRGDTEAFF
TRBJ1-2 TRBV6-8 CASSYLGQTIYGYTF
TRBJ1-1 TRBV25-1 CASSEYIVNTEAFF
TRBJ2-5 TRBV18 CASSPHQETQYF
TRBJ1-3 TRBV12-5 CASGSPWTGYGNTIYF
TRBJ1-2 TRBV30 CAWSFNRVKVDYGYTF
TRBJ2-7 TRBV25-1 CASSGGRTGSQHEQYF
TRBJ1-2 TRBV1 CASSQDHGGARGYTF
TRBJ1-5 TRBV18 CASSPGQSLYSNQPQHF
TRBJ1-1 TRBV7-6 CASSPLIQNTEAFF
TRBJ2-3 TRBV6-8 CASSETKGQGEDTQYF
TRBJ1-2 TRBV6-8 CASSYGFGTGLYGYTF
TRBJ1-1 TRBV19 CASRGLNTEAFF
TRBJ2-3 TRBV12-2 CATGTSGGAGDTQYF
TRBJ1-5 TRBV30 CAWSPQRNQPQHF
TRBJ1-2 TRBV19 CASSTLGTSSGGYTF
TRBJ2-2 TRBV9 CASTDRVTGELFF
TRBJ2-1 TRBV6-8 CASSSLYNEQFF
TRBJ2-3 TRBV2 CVTVQGRGMVTQYF
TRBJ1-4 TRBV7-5 CASSFGLDNEKLFF
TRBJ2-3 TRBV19 CASSPLLVDTQYF
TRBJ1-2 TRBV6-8 CASSDTYPGPYYGYTF
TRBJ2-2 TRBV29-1 CSGQPGFNTGELFF
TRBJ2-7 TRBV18 CASSPLATYEQYF
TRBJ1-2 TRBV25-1 CASRWDRGGYTF
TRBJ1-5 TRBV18 CASSGQGGNQPQHF
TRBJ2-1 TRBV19 CASARGDRGDGYNEQFF
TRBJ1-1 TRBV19 CASRPQGPAGDTEAFF
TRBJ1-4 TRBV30 CAWRPAWKVGEKLFF